Each of the 9 T cell receptor beta chains below was sequenced from the same sample in a study of CD8 T cells in Susac syndrome. An amount of RNA that ranged from about 0.45 to 1 ug was reverse transcribed with random hexamers. TCRdb analysed the immunoSEQ multiplex PCR reads with MiXCR anew, one entry per CDR3 protein. The sample comprises roughly 120,000 distinct CDR3 sequences, approximately 93% of which are singletons, and roughly 0.3% rests with the top ten. The material sequenced was CD8+ T cells from PBMCs. These TCRs come from a human donor with multiple sclerosis.

The chain combines TRBV20-1 with TRBJ2-1; D is perhaps TRBD2 (5 bases). Looked up from germline, CDR1 is DFQATT and CDR2 is SNEGSKA (reference sequence). The CDR3 is 15 residues long. The ends were cut back, 3 bases at V and 2 bases at J, with 14 bases in the middle. The CDR3 region has the DNA TGCAGTGCTAGGTCGGCGGGCCTTACCTACAATGAGCAGTTCTTC. This encodes CSARSAGLTYNEQFF.

This sequence joins TRBV6-2 or TRBV6-3 and TRBJ2-7; TRBD2 agrees at 11 bases. Germline V CDR1 and CDR2: MNHEY, SVGEGT. CDR3 length: 19 amino acids. V shed 0 bases, J shed 3 bases, and the junction held 13 bases outside the gene matches. Written as DNA, the CDR3 is TGTGCCAGCAGTTACTCGAAGGGTCTAGGGACTAGCGGATACTACGAGCAGTACGTC. Encoded protein: CASSYSKGLGTSGYYEQYV.

The J gene is TRBJ2-5, the V gene TRBV27; 7 bases match TRBD2. V dropped 2 bases and J dropped 5; count of bases not matched to a gene: 5. Germline assignment: CDR1 MNHEY and CDR2 SMNVEV (reference sequence). The CDR3 consists of 14 residues. In DNA form, the CDR3 reads TGTGCCAGCAGTTTAGCGAGGGGAGGGGAGACCCAGTACTTC. Amino acids: CASSLARGGETQYF.

This chain joins TRBV2 and TRBJ2-4; D remains unclear. Looked up from germline, CDR1 is SNHLY and CDR2 is FYNNEI. CDR3 length: 12 amino acids. Trimming took off 6 bases at V and 3 bases at J, with 6 bases between the two ends. The chain's CDR3 is CASRINKNIQYF. The CDR3 DNA reads TGTGCCAGCAGGATTAACAAAAACATTCAGTACTTC. The full variable domain, in which reference TRBV2 and TRBJ2-4 provide the parts outside the CDR3, is EPEVTQTPSHQVTQMGQEVILRCVPISNHLYFYWYRQILGQKVEFLVSFYNNEISEKSEIFDDQFSVERPDGSNFTLKIRSTKLEDSAMYFCASRINKNIQYFGAGTRLSVL.

The V gene is TRBV6-1, the J gene TRBJ1-5; D is ambiguous. CDR3 length: 13 residues. Trimming pared 3 bases from V and 4 bases from J, leaving 7 bases between. Germline V gene data show CDR1 as MNHNS and CDR2 as SASEGT. The CDR3 sequence: CASSEWGNQPQHF. CDR3 DNA: TGTGCCAGCAGTGAGTGGGGAAATCAGCCCCAGCATTTT.

CDR3 region: CASSPGMGDTQYF. CDR3 DNA: TGTGCCAGCAGCCCCGGGATGGGAGATACGCAGTATTTT. The gene calls are TRBV7-6 and TRBJ2-3; D perhaps matches TRBD2 (5 bases). There are 13 residues in the CDR3. The V end lost 5 bases, the J end lost 5 bases, and 11 bases lay between the germline ends. Germline CDR1 reads SGHVS; CDR2 reads FNYEAQ.

The chain employs TRBV7-9 and TRBJ2-3; TRBD2 matches 7 bases. The CDR3 is 16 residues long. Trimming took 5 bases from V and 0 from J; bases not matched to a gene: 8. Germline V lookup: CDR1 SEHNR, CDR2 FQNEAQ (reference sequence). The CDR3 DNA reads as TGTGCCAGCAGCCCCGCCAGCGGGGCCAGCACAGATACGCAGTATTTT. Translated: CASSPASGASTDTQYF.

Turning to this clonotype: Germline is not matched at one junction end, which may reflect a read error. This chain uses TRBV24-1 with TRBJ1-5; possibly TRBD1 for D (5 bases). Germline V CDR1 and CDR2: KGHDR, SFDVKD. The CDR3 contains 15 residues. The CDR3 bases are TGTGCCACCAGTGATTTGGACAGTGAGAATCAGCCCCACCATTTT. Amino acid sequence: CATSDLDSENQPHHF.

The CDR3 loop is CASSLARGGSPLHF. The CDR3 nucleotides read TGTGCCAGCAGCCTCGCCAGGGGAGGTTCACCCCTCCACTTT. This rearrangement joins TRBV6-2 or TRBV6-3 to TRBJ1-6, with D perhaps TRBD1 (6 bases). The length of the CDR3 is 14 residues. In germline, CDR1 is MNHEY, CDR2 SVGEGT. Trimming took 6 bases from V and 9 from J, leaving 15 bases between them.